This T cell receptor (beta chain) was captured by sequencing in a study of T cell clonality in common variable immunodeficiency. Study conclusions and caveats: CVID subjects shared fewer TCRbeta clones than healthy controls did. T cell subpopulation sequencing would be needed to explain CVID clonality.

Sequencing used immunoSEQ multiplex PCR; TCRdb keeps in-frame clones, though not all of them. Recorded here are about 52,000 clones, none singletons. Caucasian heritage predominated among both patients and controls. There are 15 residues in the CDR3. After removal of 6 bases from V and 3 bases from J, the junction contained 6 bases not matched to a gene. CDR1 is MDHEN and CDR2 is SYDVKM in the germline V gene. This clone was observed many times. Its antigen is still unknown. The CDR3 is cut off 3 residues early in the read; its end comes from the germline J gene. The sequencing sample was made of peripheral blood mononuclear cells. The chain has TRBV28 and TRBJ2-1, with 9 bases lining up with TRBD1. This clonotype was obtained from a person aged 18 to 75 in good health. The part of the CDR3 DNA that was read is TGTGCCAGCAGCTGGGGACAGGGTCTCTACAATGAG. Translating it yields CASSWGQGLYNE. The complete CDR3 sequence is CASSWGQGLYNEQFF.